This T cell receptor beta chain came from a study of follicular helper T cells after annual influenza vaccination. For the study at large: Some donors were sampled over the 2013-2014, 2014-2015 and 2015-2016 vaccinations.

In germline, CDR1 is MNHEY, CDR2 SVGAGI. V gave up 6 bases and J gave up 7 bases; unmatched junction bases: 3. The length of the CDR3 is 14 residues. Regarding time point: 2015-2016 season, pre-vaccination. The protocol was immunoSEQ multiplex PCR, while the TCRdb copy is restricted to in-frame clones and leaves out a portion. The sample contains 9,500 to 15,000 clones, 70% to 80% of which appear only once. This specimen consisted of CXCR5+ CD38- circulating T follicular helper cells from blood, obtained on the day of influenza vaccination. The subset: circulating Tfh, non-naive CD4+CXCR5+PD-1+ (ICOS+CD38+ or ICOS-CD38-). This sequence joins TRBV6-5 and TRBJ1-6; 10 positions match TRBD1. This sequence originates from an adult who received the influenza vaccine. The DNA for the CDR3 is TGTGCCAGCAGACCGGGACAGGGGAATTCACCCCTCCACTTT. This translates into CASRPGQGNSPLHF.